These 21 T cell receptor beta chains originate from one sample sequenced in a study of a mutant IDH1 vaccine in newly diagnosed glioma (TCRdb year 2021). Their target antigens are unknown. The method behind the library was the immunoSEQ multiplex PCR assay. TCRdb provides this immuneACCESS table in a form limited to in-frame rearrangements. Some clones are lacking; in checked studies, under half of them reflect an unresolved V gene, and why the rest are absent is not known. The sample table contains 31,000 or so clones; only one count was recorded for more than 65% of them. The ten largest clones capture 15% to 17% of the sample. The sample's time point label, in plain terms: week 35, safety follow-up. Each vaccine dose was 300 ug of a 20-mer mutant IDH1 peptide in Montanide, given subcutaneously with topical imiquimod. Sequences were derived from PBMCs, sampled from a glioma patient whose treatment included an IDH1 peptide vaccine. These receptors were collected from a man aged 30 to 45 with glioma.

This chain links TRBV2 with TRBJ2-1; unclear D gene. The CDR3 is 12 residues long. The germline V and J ends were trimmed by 7 bases and 8 bases, with 12 bases remaining between them. The germline V gene has CDR1 SNHLY and CDR2 FYNNEI. CDR3 nucleotide sequence: TGTGCCAGCAAACAACCTGGGGATGAGCAGTTCTTC. It is translated as CASKQPGDEQFF.

The chain couples TRBV5-4 to TRBJ2-1, with 8 bases fitting TRBD2. CDR1 SGHNT and CDR2 YYREEE come from the germline V gene (reference sequence). CDR3 size: 14 residues. V lost 7 bases to trimming and J lost 1 base; unmatched junction nucleotides: 4. CDR3 coding DNA: TGTGCCAGCGAGAGCGGGAGTTCCTACAATGAGCAGTTCTTC. It translates to CASESGSSYNEQFF.

The chain combines TRBV7-2 with TRBJ1-1; D remains unclear. This CDR3 is built from 14 residues. CDR1 and CDR2 (germline): SGHTA, FQGNSA. V lost 8 bases, J lost 2 bases, and 15 bases lay in between. The CDR3 loop is CASRPGMGNTEAFF. DNA of the CDR3: TGTGCCAGCCGCCCGGGGATGGGTAACACTGAAGCTTTCTTT.

The chain uses TRBV18 and TRBJ2-7, with TRBD1 as a possible D gene (5 bases). The V gene lost 4 bases and the J gene lost 0 bases, with 13 bases spanning the gap. The CDR3 consists of 15 residues. CDR1 and CDR2 from the germline V gene are KGHSH and LQKENI. As DNA, the CDR3 is TGTGCCAGCTCACTAGGGGCGGATAGCTCCTACGAGCAGTACTTC. It yields the protein CASSLGADSSYEQYF.

J is TRBJ2-2 and V is TRBV5-4; 8 bases are shared with TRBD2. The ends lost 2 bases at V and 4 bases at J; junction bases unmatched: 4. CDR1 SGHNT and CDR2 YYREEE come from the germline V gene (reference sequence). There are 15 residues in the CDR3. As DNA, the CDR3 is TGTGCCAGCAGCTTTGAGCGGGAGAGCACCGGGGAGCTGTTTTTT. The encoded protein is CASSFERESTGELFF.

V and J are TRBV15 and TRBJ1-1; no firm D call. CDR1 is LNHNV, CDR2 YYDKDF, per germline (reference sequence). V gave up 0 bases and J gave up 6 bases, with 17 bases separating them. This CDR3 comprises 16 residues. CDR3 sequence (DNA): TGTGCCACCAGCAGAGATGTCTCGCTGACCAGTCCTGAAGCTTTCTTT. Its protein product is CATSRDVSLTSPEAFF.

The chain is built from TRBV27 and TRBJ2-7, with D possibly called TRBD1 or TRBD2 (5 bases each). CDR1 MNHEY and CDR2 SMNVEV come from the germline V gene (reference sequence). The length of the CDR3 is 15 residues. V was clipped by 2 bases and J by 0 bases, with 11 bases between them. CDR3 nucleotide sequence: TGTGCCAGCAGTTTAGCAGGGACGAGCTCCTACGAGCAGTACTTC. Protein product: CASSLAGTSSYEQYF.

The V gene is TRBV18, the J gene TRBJ1-3; TRBD1 matches at 10 bases. The CDR3 consists of 14 residues. J was trimmed by 7 bases and V by 3 bases; bases with no gene match: 3. CDR1 KGHSH and CDR2 LQKENI come from the germline V gene. The CDR3 DNA follows: TGTGCCAGCTCACCTTTGGACAGGGGGAACACCATATATTTT. Its protein is CASSPLDRGNTIYF.

The rearrangement links TRBV11-3 to TRBJ2-5, with 14 nucleotides matching TRBD2. V lost 5 bases and J lost 4; bases outside the gene matches: 6. CDR3 length: 16 amino acids. Germline V gene data show CDR1 as SGHNT and CDR2 as YENEEA. The CDR3, as DNA: TGTGCCAGCAGCCCGGGGACTAGCGGGAGCGGAGAGACCCAGTACTTC. It is translated as CASSPGTSGSGETQYF. The entire variable domain, with the rest obtained from reference TRBV11-3 and TRBJ2-5, is as follows: EAGVVQSPRYKIIEKKQPVAFWCNPISGHNTLYWYLQNLGQGPELLIRYENEEAVDDSQLPKDRFSAERLKGVDSTLKIQPAELGDSAVYLCASSPGTSGSGETQYFGPGTRLLVL.

The chain combines TRBV5-1 with TRBJ2-1; TRBD2 matches 8 bases. The germline gives CDR1 SGHRS, CDR2 YFSETQ. V shed 0 bases, J shed 2 bases, and the junction held 1 base outside the gene matches. The CDR3 spans 15 residues. The CDR3 loop reads CASSLVAGTYNEQFF. The CDR3 DNA reads as TGCGCCAGCAGCTTGGTAGCGGGAACCTACAATGAGCAGTTCTTC.

The chain uses TRBV6-1 and TRBJ1-5, with D possibly matching TRBD1 (5 bases). The V end lost 7 bases, the J end lost 3 bases, and 13 bases lay between the germline ends. The CDR3 is made up of 14 amino acids. Germline V gene lookup returns CDR1 MNHNS and CDR2 SASEGT. The chain's CDR3 is CASTPDRVNQPQHF. The CDR3 DNA is TGTGCCAGCACTCCAGACAGAGTCAATCAGCCCCAGCATTTT.

The rearrangement uses TRBV11-2 and TRBJ1-6; D is possibly TRBD1 (6 bases). CDR1 and CDR2 from the germline V gene are SGHAT and FQNNGV. The CDR3 spans 15 residues. The V gene lost 1 base and the J gene lost 2 bases, with 6 bases spanning the gap. In DNA, the CDR3 is TGTGCCAGCAGCTTAGGGGACACCTATAATTCACCCCTCCACTTT. Encoded protein: CASSLGDTYNSPLHF.

The rearrangement joins TRBV19 to TRBJ1-5, with 9 bases aligning to TRBD1. This CDR3 has 15 amino acids. Germline CDR1 reads LNHDA; CDR2 reads SQIVND (reference sequence). After removal of 5 bases from V and 6 bases from J, the junction contained 8 bases not matched to a gene. The CDR3 loop is CASSPWTGAAQPQHF. In DNA, the CDR3 is TGTGCCAGTAGTCCCTGGACAGGGGCGGCTCAGCCCCAGCATTTT.

The rearrangement uses TRBV5-4 and TRBJ2-1; 8 bases line up with TRBD2. J was trimmed by 8 bases and V by 6 bases; bases with no gene match: 10. Germline V lookup: CDR1 SGHNT, CDR2 YYREEE (reference sequence). The CDR3 totals 14 residues. The CDR3 loop is CASTRPGGTDEQFF. The CDR3 DNA is TGTGCCAGCACCCGCCCGGGAGGGACCGATGAGCAGTTCTTC.

The rearrangement joins TRBV5-7 to TRBJ2-1, with D possibly being TRBD1 (7 bases). TRBV5-7 is given ORF status, its function remaining uncertain. The CDR3 is made up of 18 amino acids. With 1 base removed from V and 6 bases from J, the gap between germline ends came to 23 bases. CDR3 coding DNA: TGTGCCAGCAGCTTGCACAGGGGATGGACTAATCGGATCAATGAGCAGTTCTTC. It encodes CASSLHRGWTNRINEQFF.

The chain employs TRBV6-5 and TRBJ2-2; D gene ambiguous. V was trimmed by 6 bases and J by 4 bases, leaving 9 bases between them. This CDR3 has 13 amino acids. The germline gives CDR1 MNHEY, CDR2 SVGAGI. The CDR3 DNA follows: TGTGCCAGCAGGGCTCGAGGCACCGGGGAGCTGTTTTTT. It codes for CASRARGTGELFF.

The genes are TRBV9 and TRBJ2-1; D unresolved. Germline V gene lookup returns CDR1 SGDLS and CDR2 YYNGEE. CDR3 size: 14 residues. V lost 0 bases and J lost 6, with 10 bases in between. CDR3 nucleotide sequence: TGTGCCAGCAGCGTAGCAAGTGAGATCAATGAGCAGTTCTTC. It encodes CASSVASEINEQFF. The entire variable domain, with the rest obtained from reference TRBV9 and TRBJ2-1, is as follows: DSGVTQTPKHLITATGQRVTLRCSPRSGDLSVYWYQQSLDQGLQFLIQYYNGEERAKGNILERFSAQQFPDLHSELNLSSLELGDSALYFCASSVASEINEQFFGPGTRLTVL.

The chain links TRBV4-1 to TRBJ2-7; D is perhaps TRBD2 (6 bases). V was shortened by 4 bases and J by 0 bases, with 13 bases between the two germline ends. The V gene's germline CDR1 is MGHRA and CDR2 YSYEKL. This CDR3 comprises 15 residues. CDR3 nucleotide sequence: TGCGCCAGCAGCCGGGAATTAGCGGTCTCCTACGAGCAGTACTTC. It translates to CASSRELAVSYEQYF.

J is TRBJ2-7 and V is TRBV7-2; no firm D call. CDR3 length equals 13 residues. CDR1 and CDR2 from the germline V gene are SGHTA and FQGNSA. Deletions cut 5 bases from V and 8 bases from J, with 16 bases between. The CDR3: CASSPPVPGQQYF. CDR3 DNA: TGTGCCAGCAGCCCCCCCGTCCCGGGCCAGCAGTACTTC.

The CDR3 sequence: CASSVGTDNQPQHF. CDR3 bases: TGTGCCAGCAGTGTCGGGACAGATAATCAGCCCCAGCATTTT. The rearrangement uses TRBV2 and TRBJ1-5; 7 nucleotides line up with TRBD1. The CDR3 runs 14 residues. Germline V gives CDR1 SNHLY, CDR2 FYNNEI. The junction had 4 bases not matched to a gene; V was cut back by 4 bases and J by 4 bases.

The J gene is TRBJ2-7, the V gene TRBV5-1; D uncertain. Trimming removed 0 bases from V and 2 bases from J, with 6 bases in between. This CDR3 comprises 13 residues. CDR1 and CDR2 from the germline V gene are SGHRS and YFSETQ. In DNA form, the CDR3 reads TGCGCCAGCAGCTTGGTGGCTACCTACGAGCAGTACTTC. Translation: CASSLVATYEQYF. Combining the CDR3 with reference TRBV5-1 and TRBJ2-7 gives the whole variable domain KAGVTQTPRYLIKTRGQQVTLSCSPISGHRSVSWYQQTPGQGLQFLFEYFSETQRNKGNFPGRFSGRQFSNSRSEMNVSTLELGDSALYLCASSLVATYEQYFGPGTRLTVT.